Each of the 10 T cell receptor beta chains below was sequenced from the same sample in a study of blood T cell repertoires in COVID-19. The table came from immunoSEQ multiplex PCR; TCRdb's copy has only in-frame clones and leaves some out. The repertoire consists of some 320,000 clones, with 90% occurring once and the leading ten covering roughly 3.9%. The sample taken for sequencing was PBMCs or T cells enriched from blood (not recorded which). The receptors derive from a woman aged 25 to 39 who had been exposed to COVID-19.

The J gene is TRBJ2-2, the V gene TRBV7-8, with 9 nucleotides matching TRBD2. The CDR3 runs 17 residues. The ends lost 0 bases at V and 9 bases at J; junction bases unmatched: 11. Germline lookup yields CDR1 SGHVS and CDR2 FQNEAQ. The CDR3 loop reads CASSLASGGFLSWELFF. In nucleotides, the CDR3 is TGTGCCAGCAGCTTAGCTAGCGGGGGTTTCTTAAGTTGGGAGCTGTTTTTT.

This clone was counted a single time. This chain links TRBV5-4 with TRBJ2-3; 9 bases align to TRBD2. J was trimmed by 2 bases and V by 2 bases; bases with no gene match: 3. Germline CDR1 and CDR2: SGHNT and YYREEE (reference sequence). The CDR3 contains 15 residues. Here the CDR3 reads CASSFGGGDTDTQYF. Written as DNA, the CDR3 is TGTGCCAGCAGCTTTGGCGGGGGGGACACAGATACGCAGTATTTT.

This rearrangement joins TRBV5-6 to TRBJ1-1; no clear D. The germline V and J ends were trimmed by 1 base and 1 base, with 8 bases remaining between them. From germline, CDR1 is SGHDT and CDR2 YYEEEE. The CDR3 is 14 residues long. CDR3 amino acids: CASSLRGPNTEAFF. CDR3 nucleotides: TGTGCCAGCAGCTTGCGGGGTCCGAACACTGAAGCTTTCTTT.

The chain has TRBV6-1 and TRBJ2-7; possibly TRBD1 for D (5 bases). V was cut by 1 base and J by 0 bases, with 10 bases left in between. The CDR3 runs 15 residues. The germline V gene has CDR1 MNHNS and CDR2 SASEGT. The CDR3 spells CASSEGVGASYEQYF. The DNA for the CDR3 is TGTGCCAGCAGTGAAGGGGTAGGGGCCTCCTACGAGCAGTACTTC.

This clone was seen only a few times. CDR3 amino acids: CASSFMAGGGYGYTF. The CDR3 DNA reads TGCGCCAGCAGCTTCATGGCAGGGGGCGGCTATGGCTACACCTTC. The chain uses TRBV5-1 and TRBJ1-2; the match to TRBD1 covers 8 bases. Looked up from germline, CDR1 is SGHRS and CDR2 is YFSETQ. J was trimmed by 4 bases and V by 2 bases; bases with no gene match: 7. CDR3 length: 15 amino acids.

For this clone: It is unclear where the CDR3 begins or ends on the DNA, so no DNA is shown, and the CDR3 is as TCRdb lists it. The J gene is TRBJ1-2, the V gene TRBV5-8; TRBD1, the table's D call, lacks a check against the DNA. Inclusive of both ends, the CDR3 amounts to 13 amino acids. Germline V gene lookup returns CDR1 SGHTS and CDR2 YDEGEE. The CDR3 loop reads CASTVGQGIRVSF.

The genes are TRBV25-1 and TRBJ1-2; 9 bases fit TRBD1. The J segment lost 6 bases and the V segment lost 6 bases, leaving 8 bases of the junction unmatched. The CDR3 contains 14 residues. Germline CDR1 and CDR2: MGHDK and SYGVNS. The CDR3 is CASRKTRDRDGYTF. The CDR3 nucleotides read TGTGCCAGCAGGAAGACCCGGGACAGGGATGGCTACACCTTC.

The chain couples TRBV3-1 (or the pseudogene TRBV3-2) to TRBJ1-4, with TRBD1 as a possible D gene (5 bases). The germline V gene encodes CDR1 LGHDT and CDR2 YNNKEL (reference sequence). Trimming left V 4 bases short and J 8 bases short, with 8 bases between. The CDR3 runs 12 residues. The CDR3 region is CASSLGGEKLFF. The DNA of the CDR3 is TGTGCCAGCAGCCTGGGGGGGGAAAAACTGTTTTTT.

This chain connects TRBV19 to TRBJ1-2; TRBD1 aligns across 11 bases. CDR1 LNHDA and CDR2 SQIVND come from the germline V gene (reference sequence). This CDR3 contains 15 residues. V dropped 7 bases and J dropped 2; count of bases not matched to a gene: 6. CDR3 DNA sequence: TGTGCCAGTACAAGGACAGGGGGCATAAACTATGGCTACACCTTC. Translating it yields CASTRTGGINYGYTF.

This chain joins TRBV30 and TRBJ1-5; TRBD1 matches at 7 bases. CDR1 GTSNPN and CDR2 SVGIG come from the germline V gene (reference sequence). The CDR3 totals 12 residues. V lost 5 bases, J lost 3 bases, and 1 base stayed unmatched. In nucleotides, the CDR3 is TGTGCCTGGGGACAGGTCAATCAGCCCCAGCATTTT. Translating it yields CAWGQVNQPQHF. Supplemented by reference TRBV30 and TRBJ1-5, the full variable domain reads SQTIHQWPATLVQPVGSPLSLECTVEGTSNPNLYWYRQAAGRGLQLLFYSVGIGQISSEVPQNLSASRPQDRQFILSSKKLLLSDSGFYLCAWGQVNQPQHFGDGTRLSIL.